One sample yielded the 11 T cell receptor beta chains listed below, sequenced in a study of breast tumors, draining lymph nodes, adjacent tissues. Breast cancer patients provided tissue from their axillary draining lymph nodes. TCRdb recomputed calls from the multiplex PCR reads with MiXCR, one row per CDR3 protein. The sample consists of over 70,000 distinct CDR3 sequences, approximately 28% of them appearing once. What was sequenced was axillary lymph node tissue. The receptors shown here come from a female donor with breast cancer. Some clones in this sample may be carry-over from other donors' samples.

This clonotype showed up many times. The chain employs TRBV7-2 and TRBJ2-7; D unclear. This CDR3 is 16 amino acids long. The V end lost 5 bases, the J end lost 6 bases, and 23 bases lay between the germline ends. CDR1 and CDR2 (germline): SGHTA, FQGNSA. The CDR3 region has the DNA TGTGCCAGCAGCGAATCCGGGCCTAAATCTTCCGGCGAGCAGTACTTC. This sequence encodes CASSESGPKSSGEQYF.

The chain couples TRBV29-1 to TRBJ2-7; 8 bases align to TRBD2. This CDR3 is built from 13 residues. Germline V gene sequence: CDR1 SQVTM, CDR2 ANQGSEA. Unmatched junction bases numbered 4, after V lost 4 bases and J lost 2 bases. CDR3 bases: TGCAGCGTTGGGCTAGCGGGCGCCTACGAGCAGTACTTC. Translating gives CSVGLAGAYEQYF.

This clonotype was counted ten times or more. The chain uses TRBV7-9 and TRBJ2-5; TRBD2 agrees at 9 bases. In germline, CDR1 is SEHNR, CDR2 FQNEAQ (reference sequence). V trimming: 2 bases; J trimming: 5 bases; junction bases outside the gene matches: 3. The CDR3 runs 14 residues. The CDR3 reads CASSLLAGEETQYF. The CDR3 bases are TGTGCCAGCAGCTTATTAGCGGGGGAGGAGACCCAGTACTTC.

A word on this clonotype: A much larger clone sits a single nucleotide away, making a read error possible. This likely comes from a read error, as the CDR3 has no conserved phenylalanine or tryptophan at its end. This chain uses TRBV7-9 with TRBJ1-1; a possible D gene is TRBD1 (5 bases). The CDR3 extends over 13 amino acids. Germline V CDR1 and CDR2: SEHNR, FQNEAQ (reference sequence). Deletions cut 2 bases from V and 10 bases from J, with 14 bases between. CDR3: CASSLRADGAAFS. The CDR3 DNA reads TGTGCCAGCAGCTTAAGGGCGGATGGGGCAGCTTTCTCT.

This clonotype came up many times. The genes are TRBV20-1 and TRBJ2-7; 11 bases map to TRBD2. CDR1 and CDR2 from the germline V gene are DFQATT and SNEGSKA (reference sequence). Trimming cost V 7 bases and J 4 bases; bases outside gene matches: 12. The CDR3 runs to 15 residues. The DNA for the CDR3 is TGCAGTGTTGAACCGGGACTAGCGGAAAGGTACGAGCAGTACTTC. It encodes CSVEPGLAERYEQYF.

This clonotype has at least ten counts. This chain uses TRBV29-1 with TRBJ2-2, with D possibly matching TRBD1 (6 bases). The germline V gene has CDR1 SQVTM and CDR2 ANQGSEA. Trimming took 4 bases from V and 9 from J, leaving 12 bases between them. This CDR3 spans 12 amino acids. CDR3 amino acids: CSVVTGSWELFF. In DNA form, the CDR3 reads TGCAGCGTTGTAACAGGGTCTTGGGAGCTGTTTTTT.

This clonotype was picked up a small number of times. With a much larger clone just one base away, this may be a read error. The rearrangement links TRBV6-5 to TRBJ2-5; D perhaps matches TRBD2 (5 bases). Per the germline V gene, CDR1 is MNHEY and CDR2 is SVGAGI. V gave up 5 bases and J gave up 3 bases, with 10 bases separating them. The CDR3 contains 13 residues. The CDR3 DNA is TGTGCCAGCAGTCCAGTGAGGGAAGAGACCCAGTACTTC. Amino acid sequence: CASSPVREETQYF.

This clonotype was observed many times. A read error is possible here, since a much larger clone lies one base away. CDR3 DNA sequence: TGCAGTGCTCCACTAGCGGGAGGCGCCTCCGAGCAGTACTTC. Amino acid sequence: CSAPLAGGASEQYF. V and J are TRBV20-1 and TRBJ2-7; 12 bases align to TRBD2. This CDR3 is 14 amino acids long. The ends lost 5 bases at V and 6 bases at J; junction bases unmatched: 8. The germline V gene has CDR1 DFQATT and CDR2 SNEGSKA (reference sequence).

Many counts were recorded for this clonotype. This chain links TRBV20-1 with TRBJ1-3; 10 bases line up with TRBD1. Germline V lookup: CDR1 DFQATT, CDR2 SNEGSKA (reference sequence). The CDR3 extends over 19 amino acids. The ends lost 1 base at V and 4 bases at J; junction bases unmatched: 16. The CDR3 DNA reads TGCAGTGCTAGAGGCCCCGGGACAGGGGAAGTTCTGTGGGGAAACACCATATATTTT. Encoded protein: CSARGPGTGEVLWGNTIYF.

This chain links TRBV24-1 with TRBJ1-6, with 8 bases matching TRBD1. Losses at the gene ends were 12 bases for V and 7 bases for J; bases not matched to a gene: 4. The germline V gene has CDR1 KGHDR and CDR2 SFDVKD. The CDR3 is made up of 12 amino acids. CDR3 DNA: TGTGCCGCCGGGACAGGCAATTCACCCCTCCACTTT. It specifies CAAGTGNSPLHF.

This clonotype occurred a few times. This chain connects TRBV20-1 to TRBJ2-6; no firm D call. This CDR3 has 14 amino acids. Germline CDR1 and CDR2: DFQATT and SNEGSKA (reference sequence). Trimming took off 6 bases at V and 0 bases at J, with 9 bases between the two ends. CDR3 nucleotide sequence: TGCAGTGCCGTAAGGGCCTCTGGGGCCAACGTCCTGACTTTC. This sequence encodes CSAVRASGANVLTF.